These 4 T cell receptor beta chains were sequenced from one sample in a study of T cells in women clearing cervical HPV infection. Generated by immunoSEQ multiplex PCR, the TCRdb table keeps only in-frame clones and is missing some. This table holds under 40,000 clones. The sample taken for sequencing was blood buffy coat. The receptor source for this set is a woman between 18 and 70 years old with a cervical HPV16 infection that either progressed to CIN3+ or cleared (not recorded which).

Details on this clone: The read ends 3 residues early relative to the CDR3; the germline J gene fills the gap. The V and J genes are TRBV20-1 and TRBJ2-3; TRBD2 matches at 9 bases. The CDR3 is made up of 14 amino acids. Germline CDR1 and CDR2: DFQATT and SNEGSKA (reference sequence). After removal of 5 bases from V and 5 bases from J, the junction contained 8 bases not matched to a gene. The CDR3 here is CSAVAGVVGDTQYF. The DNA read from the CDR3 is TGCAGTGCTGTAGCGGGAGTGGTGGGAGATACG.

Details on this clone: Coverage ceases 3 residues before the CDR3 finishes, and the germline J gene fills in the end. The chain employs TRBV20-1 and TRBJ2-2, with D perhaps matching TRBD2 (5 bases). Trimming removed 3 bases at V and 6 bases at J, with 11 bases between. CDR1 and CDR2 from the germline V gene are DFQATT and SNEGSKA (reference sequence). This CDR3 spans 13 amino acids. CDR3 loop: CSASPGSAGELFF. The sequenced part of the CDR3 DNA is TGCAGTGCTAGCCCTGGTAGCGCCGGGGAG.

With regard to this clone: The CDR3 goes on 3 residues after the read ends, and that part is filled in from the germline J gene. The genes are TRBV7-3 and TRBJ1-1; D not certain. Looked up from germline, CDR1 is SGHTA and CDR2 is FQGTGA. Trimming cost V 2 bases and J 4 bases, with 8 bases left between them. There are 13 residues in the CDR3. CDR3 in amino acids: CASSLGEGTEAFF. The DNA read from the CDR3 is TGTGCCAGCAGCTTAGGAGAGGGCACTGAA. Supplemented by reference TRBV7-3 and TRBJ1-1, the full variable domain reads GAGVSQTPSNKVTEKGKYVELRCDPISGHTALYWYRQSLGQGPEFLIYFQGTGAADDSGLPNDRFFAVRPEGSVSTLKIQRTERGDSAVYLCASSLGEGTEAFFGQGTRLTVV.

About this clone itself: The read terminates 3 residues before the CDR3 end, so the remaining end is supplied by the germline J gene. The rearrangement joins TRBV2 to TRBJ1-2; D is uncertain. The V end was cut by 4 bases, the J end by 0 bases, with 6 bases between. This CDR3 region has 13 residues. Germline V gives CDR1 SNHLY, CDR2 FYNNEI. CDR3 residues: CASSGGSNYGYTF. The DNA read from the CDR3 is TGTGCCAGCAGTGGAGGTTCTAACTATGGC.